This T cell receptor beta chain was identified in a study of T-cell reconstitution after alpha-beta-depleted transplantation in children. V gave up 0 bases and J gave up 2 bases; unmatched junction bases: 7. Germline V lookup: CDR1 DFQATT, CDR2 SNEGSKA (reference sequence). The CDR3 covers 16 residues. This clonotype has a handful of counts. During its preparation, the TCRbeta library received unique molecular identifiers. TCRdb re-derived calls from the PCR reads in MiXCR, one entry per CDR3 protein. The table includes hundreds of thousands of distinct CDR3 sequences, under 25% detected once. This receptor was identified in a boy younger than two who had a stem cell transplant for acute myeloid leukemia, so the T cells may come from the graft donor. This specimen was PBMCs, mostly from graft donor cells, taken 360 days after TCRalphabeta/CD19-depleted stem cell transplant. The J gene is TRBJ2-1, the V gene TRBV20-1, with 7 bases that match TRBD2. The CDR3 region has the DNA TGCAGTGCTAGAGAGGTTGAGCGGGGACCCTACAATGAGCAGTTCTTC. This sequence encodes CSAREVERGPYNEQFF.